Listed here are 16 T cell receptor beta chains from one sample, sequenced in a study of T cell responses to AZD1222 COVID-19 vaccine (dated by TCRdb to the early 2020s). The library was prepared using the immunoSEQ multiplex PCR assay. Here the immuneACCESS table is served through TCRdb, limited to in-frame sequences with V and J called. Missing clones are a known gap in these copies; in checked studies unresolved V genes cover under half, and the rest lacks a known reason. The sample table lists approximately 79,000 clones, about 83% of them with a count of one. Together, the top ten hold roughly 1.3% of the sample. The time point tag for this specimen amounts to: about 28 days (+/-7) after the second vaccine dose. The sequencing used peripheral blood, collected 28 days after the second AZD1222 dose. The receptors shown here come from an adult who received the AZD1222 COVID-19 vaccine.

This clone has just a few counts. V gene TRBV15 combines with J gene TRBJ2-5, with D perhaps matching TRBD2 (6 bases). Germline loops: CDR1 LNHNV, CDR2 YYDKDF (reference sequence). This CDR3 region has 14 residues. V dropped 4 bases and J dropped 2 bases, with 11 bases sitting between them. The CDR3 region is CATSNRDFQETQYF. The CDR3 region has the DNA TGTGCCACCAGCAATAGGGACTTTCAAGAGACCCAGTACTTC.

The V gene is TRBV2, the J gene TRBJ2-2; TRBD2 matches 7 bases. J gave up 5 bases and V 5 bases, and 5 bases lay outside the gene matches. Germline-derived CDR1 and CDR2 are SNHLY and FYNNEI. This CDR3 is built from 14 residues. CDR3 nucleotide sequence: TGTGCCAGCAGTAGAGGGAGGGGAACCGGGGAGCTGTTTTTT. Protein product: CASSRGRGTGELFF.

This rearrangement joins TRBV27 to TRBJ1-6; D is perhaps TRBD1 (6 bases). V lost 6 bases and J lost 7, with 16 bases in between. From germline, CDR1 is MNHEY and CDR2 SMNVEV (reference sequence). The CDR3 covers 15 residues. CDR3 protein: CASSDLGGQNSPLHF. The CDR3 DNA reads TGTGCCAGCAGCGACCTAGGGGGTCAGAATTCACCCCTCCACTTT.

The chain employs TRBV28 and TRBJ2-7, with D possibly being TRBD1 (6 bases). The length of the CDR3 is 15 residues. Deletions cut 6 bases from V and 1 base from J, with 16 bases between. Germline-derived CDR1 and CDR2 are MDHEN and SYDVKM. The CDR3 nucleotides read TGTGCCAGCAGCCTCCGTGAGACAGGATCCTACGAGCAGTACTTC. It translates to CASSLRETGSYEQYF.

The chain recombines TRBV7-2 with TRBJ2-1, with a possible D match to TRBD2 (6 bases). CDR3 length equals 15 residues. The V end was cut by 3 bases, the J end by 2 bases, with 11 bases between. Germline V gene lookup returns CDR1 SGHTA and CDR2 FQGNSA. CDR3 DNA: TGTGCCAGCAGCTTTAGACGGGAGACCTACAATGAGCAGTTCTTC. This encodes CASSFRRETYNEQFF.

The chain couples TRBV19 to TRBJ2-1; 8 nucleotides match TRBD2. V was clipped by 7 bases and J by 11 bases; unmatched bases: 16. CDR1 is LNHDA, CDR2 SQIVND, per germline (reference sequence). This CDR3 contains 15 residues. The CDR3 protein is CASKLDSSGGLKQFF. The CDR3 DNA is TGTGCCAGTAAGTTGGACTCAAGCGGGGGCTTAAAGCAGTTCTTC.

V gene TRBV6-8 combines with J gene TRBJ2-1; 9 bases agree with TRBD1. V lost 0 bases, J lost 5 bases, and 8 bases stayed unmatched. Germline CDR1 reads MNHGY; CDR2 reads SAAAGT. The CDR3 has 17 amino acids. The CDR3: CASSYSIGDRVNNEQFF. The CDR3 bases are TGTGCCAGCAGTTACTCGATTGGGGACAGGGTTAACAATGAGCAGTTCTTC.

This chain links TRBV7-8 with TRBJ2-2; D possibly corresponds to TRBD2 (6 bases). V was shortened by 1 base and J by 7 bases, with 13 bases between the two germline ends. The CDR3 is 15 residues long. Germline V CDR1 and CDR2: SGHVS, FQNEAQ. This CDR3 is CASSLGGAGVGELFF. DNA for the CDR3: TGTGCCAGCAGCTTAGGCGGGGCTGGGGTCGGGGAGCTGTTTTTT.

V usage is TRBV6-5 and J usage is TRBJ2-3; D is undetermined. The germline V and J ends were trimmed by 0 bases and 0 bases, with 10 bases remaining between them. The V gene's germline CDR1 is MNHEY and CDR2 SVGAGI. This CDR3 is 16 amino acids long. CDR3 coding DNA: TGTGCCAGCAGTTACTCTCGCGCCACTAGCACAGATACGCAGTATTTT. It specifies CASSYSRATSTDTQYF.

This clone was counted only a few times. The J gene is TRBJ2-7, the V gene TRBV5-6; 9 bases are shared with TRBD1. V shed 2 bases, J shed 6 bases, and the junction held 9 bases outside the gene matches. Germline CDR1 SGHDT, CDR2 YYEEEE. The CDR3 sequence is 15 residues long. The chain's CDR3 is CASSFVGTGTGEQYF. The CDR3 region has the DNA TGTGCCAGCAGCTTCGTCGGGACAGGGACAGGCGAGCAGTACTTC.

V and J are TRBV7-2 and TRBJ2-1; D remains ambiguous. The CDR3 totals 13 residues. Trimming took 2 bases from V and 4 from J, leaving 6 bases between them. Germline V gene data show CDR1 as SGHTA and CDR2 as FQGNSA. The CDR3 reads CASSLPVYNEQFF. CDR3 DNA sequence: TGTGCCAGCAGCTTACCGGTTTACAATGAGCAGTTCTTC.

This clone has more than one count but fewer than ten. This rearrangement joins TRBV7-9 to TRBJ2-2; 13 nucleotides line up with TRBD2. Germline V gives CDR1 SEHNR, CDR2 FQNEAQ (reference sequence). The CDR3 totals 17 residues. The V segment lost 8 bases and the J segment 4 bases; nucleotides outside the gene matches: 10. The CDR3, as DNA: TGTGCCAGCCGAGGCGGACTAGCGGGAGTTGGCACCGGGGAGCTGTTTTTT. It is translated as CASRGGLAGVGTGELFF.

The chain recombines TRBV2 with TRBJ2-4; 10 bases line up with TRBD2. Germline V lookup: CDR1 SNHLY, CDR2 FYNNEI. The CDR3 spans 13 residues. After removal of 6 bases from V and 8 bases from J, the junction contained 4 bases not matched to a gene. The DNA for the CDR3 is TGTGCCAGCAGACTAGCGGGATGGGACATTCAGTACTTC. Protein product: CASRLAGWDIQYF.

In DNA form, the CDR3 reads TGTGCCAGCACCTCTCAGGGGGGGCACTACGAGCAGTACTTC. Translating gives CASTSQGGHYEQYF. The V call is TRBV7-9, the J call TRBJ2-7, with D possibly called TRBD1 or TRBD2 (7 bases each). This CDR3 comprises 14 residues. V was pared by 7 bases and J by 3 bases, with 16 bases between. Germline CDR1 reads SEHNR; CDR2 reads FQNEAQ (reference sequence).

The CDR3 coding sequence is TGTGCCAGCAAGGGACAGACTAATGAAAAACTGTTTTTT. Protein: CASKGQTNEKLFF. The V gene is TRBV27, the J gene TRBJ1-4; 7 positions match TRBD1. The CDR3 totals 13 residues. J lost 2 bases, V lost 7 bases, and 1 base had no gene match. From germline, CDR1 is MNHEY and CDR2 SMNVEV (reference sequence).

The CDR3 DNA reads as TGCGCCAGCAGCCAAGATCATACGCAGTATTTT. It codes for CASSQDHTQYF. This rearrangement joins TRBV4-3 to TRBJ2-3, with D hard to call. V was pared by 0 bases and J by 7 bases, with 2 bases between. Germline V lookup: CDR1 LGHNA, CDR2 YSLEER. The CDR3 has 11 residues.